Below are 10 T cell receptor beta chains sequenced from a single sample in a study of blood T cells in healthy people across ages (dated by TCRdb to between 2015 and 2017). Receptor libraries were prepared by 5' RACE. The sequencing machine was an Illumina HiSeq 2500. The second PCR ran for about 7 to 11 cycles and used a J-beta primer mix along with a sample-barcoded 5' primer. TCRdb's own reprocessing of the public reads used fastp at Q25 and MiXCR and kept productive beta chains. Rows matching on CDR3 protein sequence are summarized as one entry with the most common DNA and genes. Across this sample there are about 1,400,000 distinct CDR3 sequences, with 42% seen only once. The ten most abundant clones make up under 8% of the sample. The sample comprised blood. The receptors were sampled from a woman aged 18-29 years in good health.

This clonotype was found a few times. This chain connects TRBV21-1 to TRBJ1-4; the table's D call, TRBD1, has no DNA check behind it. TRBV21-1 is reported as a pseudogene. This CDR3 has 18 residues. The CDR3 reads CASRSGRGERATNEKLFF. The CDR3 DNA is TGTGCCAGCAGATCGGGCAGGGGTGAGAGGGCAACTAATGAAAAACTGTTTTTT.

The chain recombines TRBV12-3 or TRBV12-4 with TRBJ2-3; D call uncertain. This CDR3 is 11 amino acids long. The V gene lost 7 bases and the J gene lost 5 bases, with 7 bases spanning the gap. The CDR3 region is CASTSKDTQYF. CDR3 nucleotide sequence: TGTGCCAGCACTAGTAAAGATACGCAGTATTTT.

V and J are TRBV20-1 and TRBJ1-2, with 7 bases matching TRBD1. This CDR3 has 11 residues. Germline CDR1 reads DFQATT; CDR2 reads SNEGSKA (reference sequence). The CDR3: CSWTGLYGYTF. CDR3 nucleotides: TGCTCCTGGACAGGCCTCTATGGCTACACCTTC.

Many counts were recorded for this clonotype. The V call is TRBV29-1, the J call TRBJ2-7; D is possibly TRBD1 or TRBD2 (5 bases each). Germline V gene data show CDR1 as SQVTM and CDR2 as ANQGSEA. The V and J ends lost 6 bases and 2 bases respectively, with 14 bases between them. This CDR3 has 13 amino acids. The CDR3 DNA reads TGCAGCGTCTCCGGGACCCCGGCCTACGAGCAGTACTTC. Translating gives CSVSGTPAYEQYF.

In this sample, this clonotype turned up a few times. V and J are TRBV7-9 and TRBJ2-5, with D maybe TRBD1 (6 bases). Trimming took 5 bases from V and 5 from J, leaving 21 bases between them. The CDR3 has 16 residues. The germline gives CDR1 SEHNR, CDR2 FQNEAQ (reference sequence). Written as DNA, the CDR3 is TGTGCCAGCAGCCCTAAAACAGGGTCGGAGTGGGAGACCCAGTACTTC. Translating it yields CASSPKTGSEWETQYF.

This chain uses TRBV7-9 with TRBJ1-2, with 7 bases that match TRBD1. Per germline, CDR1 SEHNR and CDR2 FQNEAQ (reference sequence). The CDR3 loop spans 15 amino acids. The V and J ends lost 2 bases and 4 bases, in that order; junction bases with no gene match: 7. The CDR3, as DNA: TGTGCCAGCAGCTTACGAGGGGGCGACGGCTATGGCTACACCTTC. This encodes CASSLRGGDGYGYTF.

V gene TRBV20-1 combines with J gene TRBJ2-3; the D gene is possibly TRBD2 (5 bases). V was trimmed by 0 bases and J by 4 bases, leaving 14 bases between them. This CDR3 region has 15 residues. Per germline, CDR1 DFQATT and CDR2 SNEGSKA (reference sequence). This CDR3 reads CSAREVLRAADTQYF. CDR3 bases: TGCAGTGCTAGAGAGGTTCTGAGGGCAGCAGATACGCAGTATTTT.

The rearrangement uses TRBV3-1 and TRBJ2-7; no clear D. Trimming shortened V by 8 bases and J by 2 bases, and 19 bases separated the two germline ends. Germline CDR1 LGHDT, CDR2 YNNKEL (reference sequence). This CDR3 comprises 15 residues. CDR3 coding DNA: TGTGCCAGCGCACCGGGTGGGGTACCCCCCTACGAGCAGTACTTC. Translated: CASAPGGVPPYEQYF.

Of note for this clonotype: A much larger clone sits a single nucleotide away, making a read error possible. As DNA, the CDR3 is TGTACCAGCAGTTCAGGACAGTTTAGCAATCAGCCCCAGCATTTT. This sequence encodes CTSSSGQFSNQPQHF. The chain is built from TRBV28 and TRBJ1-5; a possible D gene is TRBD1 (6 bases). The CDR3 is made up of 15 amino acids. Per the germline V gene, CDR1 is MDHEN and CDR2 is SYDVKM. Full variable domain (missing parts from reference TRBV28 and TRBJ1-5): DVKVTQSSRYLVKRTGEKVFLECVQDMDHENMFWYRQDPGLGLRLIYFSYDVKMKEKGDIPEGYSVSREKKERFSLILESASTNQTSMYLCTSSSGQFSNQPQHFGDGTRLSIL.

This clonotype was detected many times. V is TRBV20-1 and J is TRBJ1-2, with 9 bases aligning to TRBD1. The V gene's germline CDR1 is DFQATT and CDR2 SNEGSKA (reference sequence). The V and J ends lost 5 bases and 4 bases, in that order; junction bases with no gene match: 2. CDR3 length: 12 residues. As DNA, the CDR3 is TGCAGTGCTGCGGACAGGGGCTATGGCTACACCTTC. Translating gives CSAADRGYGYTF.